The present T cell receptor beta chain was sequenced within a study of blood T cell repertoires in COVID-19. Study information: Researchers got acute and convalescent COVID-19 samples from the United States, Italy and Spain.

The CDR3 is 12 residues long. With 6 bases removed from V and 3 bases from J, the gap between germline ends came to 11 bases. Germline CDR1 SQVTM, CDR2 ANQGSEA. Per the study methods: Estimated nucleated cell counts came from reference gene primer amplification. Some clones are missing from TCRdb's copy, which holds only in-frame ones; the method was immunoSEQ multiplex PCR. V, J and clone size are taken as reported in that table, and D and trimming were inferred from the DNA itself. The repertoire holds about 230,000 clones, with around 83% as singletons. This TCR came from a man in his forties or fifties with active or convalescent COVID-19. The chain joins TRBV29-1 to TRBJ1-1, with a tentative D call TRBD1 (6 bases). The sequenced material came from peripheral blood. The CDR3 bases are TGCAGCGTACAACAGGGAGACACTGAAGCTTTCTTT. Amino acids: CSVQQGDTEAFF.